The sequence of this T cell receptor (beta chain) was determined in a study of cytomegalovirus exposure and HLA in healthy donors. J lost 7 bases, V lost 0 bases, and 5 bases had no gene match. CDR1 and CDR2 (germline): LGHNA, YNFKEQ. CDR3 length: 17 amino acids. Amplification used 60 Vbeta primers and 13 Jbeta primers. Method: immunoSEQ multiplex PCR; TCRdb's copy keeps in-frame clones and lacks some. This sample yields about 86,000 clones, of which roughly 80% are seen a single time; roughly 14% belongs to the top ten. The sequenced material came from PBMCs. The TCR was taken from a woman aged 40 to 50 in good health and CMV-seropositive. The chain has TRBV4-2 and TRBJ2-1; 14 nucleotides match TRBD2. CDR3 loop: CASSQDIGTSGRNEQFF. CDR3 nucleotides: TGTGCCAGCAGCCAAGATATAGGGACTAGCGGGAGAAATGAGCAGTTCTTC.